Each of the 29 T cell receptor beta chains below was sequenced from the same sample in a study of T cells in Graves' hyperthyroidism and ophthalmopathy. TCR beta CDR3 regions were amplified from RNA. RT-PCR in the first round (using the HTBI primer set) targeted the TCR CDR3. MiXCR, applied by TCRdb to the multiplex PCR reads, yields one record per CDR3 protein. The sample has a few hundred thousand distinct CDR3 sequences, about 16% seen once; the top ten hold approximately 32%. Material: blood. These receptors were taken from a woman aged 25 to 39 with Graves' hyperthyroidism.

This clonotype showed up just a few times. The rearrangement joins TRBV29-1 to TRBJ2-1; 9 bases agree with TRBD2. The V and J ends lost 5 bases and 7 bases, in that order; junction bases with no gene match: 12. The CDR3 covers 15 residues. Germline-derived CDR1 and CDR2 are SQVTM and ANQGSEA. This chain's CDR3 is CSVLGHSGSSNEQFF. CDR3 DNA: TGCAGCGTTCTCGGGCATAGCGGGAGTTCAAATGAGCAGTTCTTC.

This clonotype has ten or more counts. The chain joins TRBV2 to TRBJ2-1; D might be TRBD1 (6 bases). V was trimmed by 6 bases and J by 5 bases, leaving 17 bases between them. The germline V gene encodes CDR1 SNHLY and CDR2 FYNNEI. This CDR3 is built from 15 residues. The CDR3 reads CASRTGRESNNEQFF. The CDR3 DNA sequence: TGTGCCAGCAGGACAGGACGTGAGTCCAACAATGAGCAGTTCTTC.

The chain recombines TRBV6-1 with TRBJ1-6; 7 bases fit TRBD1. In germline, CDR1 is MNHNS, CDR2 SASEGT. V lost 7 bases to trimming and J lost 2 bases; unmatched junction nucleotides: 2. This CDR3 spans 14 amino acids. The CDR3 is CASKGTAYNSPLHF. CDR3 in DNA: TGTGCCAGCAAGGGGACAGCCTATAATTCACCCCTCCACTTT.

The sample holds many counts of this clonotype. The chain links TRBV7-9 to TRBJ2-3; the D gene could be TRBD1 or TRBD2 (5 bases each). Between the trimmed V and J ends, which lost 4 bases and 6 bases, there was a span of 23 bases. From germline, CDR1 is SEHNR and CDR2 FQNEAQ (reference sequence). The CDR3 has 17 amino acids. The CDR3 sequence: CASSSLLQGREPDTQYF. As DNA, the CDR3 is TGTGCCAGCAGCTCGCTTCTCCAGGGACGGGAACCCGATACGCAGTATTTT.

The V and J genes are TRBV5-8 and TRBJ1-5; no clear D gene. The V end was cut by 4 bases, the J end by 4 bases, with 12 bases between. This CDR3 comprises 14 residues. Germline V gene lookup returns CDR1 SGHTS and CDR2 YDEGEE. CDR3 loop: CASSLRAVNQPQHF. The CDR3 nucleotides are TGTGCCAGCAGCCTAAGGGCGGTAAATCAGCCCCAGCATTTT.

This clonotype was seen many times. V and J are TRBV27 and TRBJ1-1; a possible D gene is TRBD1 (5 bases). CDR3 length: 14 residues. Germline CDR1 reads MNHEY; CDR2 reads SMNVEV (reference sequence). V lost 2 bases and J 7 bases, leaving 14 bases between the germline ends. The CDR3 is CASSLQPTGFEAFF. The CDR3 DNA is TGTGCCAGCAGTTTACAACCCACAGGATTTGAAGCTTTCTTT.

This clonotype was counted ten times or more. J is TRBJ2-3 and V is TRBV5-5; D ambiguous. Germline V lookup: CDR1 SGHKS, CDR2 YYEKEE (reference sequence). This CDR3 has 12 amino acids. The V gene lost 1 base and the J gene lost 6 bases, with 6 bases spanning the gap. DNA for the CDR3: TGTGCCAGCAGCTTGTATACGGATACGCAGTATTTT. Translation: CASSLYTDTQYF.

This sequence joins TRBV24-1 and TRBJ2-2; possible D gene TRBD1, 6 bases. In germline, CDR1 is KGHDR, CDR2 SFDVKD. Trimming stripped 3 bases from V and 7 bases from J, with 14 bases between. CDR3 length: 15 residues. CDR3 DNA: TGTGCCACCAGTGATGCAACAGGGAAGATCGGGGAGCTGTTTTTT. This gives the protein CATSDATGKIGELFF.

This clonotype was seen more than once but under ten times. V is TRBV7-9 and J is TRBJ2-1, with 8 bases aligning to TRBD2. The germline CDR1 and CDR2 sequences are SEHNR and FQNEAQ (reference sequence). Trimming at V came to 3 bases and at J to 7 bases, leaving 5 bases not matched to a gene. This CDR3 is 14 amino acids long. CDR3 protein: CASSFERGSNEQFF. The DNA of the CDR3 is TGTGCCAGCAGCTTTGAGCGGGGGTCAAATGAGCAGTTCTTC.

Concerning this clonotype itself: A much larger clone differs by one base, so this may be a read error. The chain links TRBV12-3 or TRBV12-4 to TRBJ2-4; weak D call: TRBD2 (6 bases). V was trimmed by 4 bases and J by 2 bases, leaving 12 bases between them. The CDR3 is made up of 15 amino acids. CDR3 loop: CASSSGEWPKNIQYF. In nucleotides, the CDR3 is TGTGCCAGCAGTTCGGGAGAATGGCCCAAAAACATTCAGTACTTC.

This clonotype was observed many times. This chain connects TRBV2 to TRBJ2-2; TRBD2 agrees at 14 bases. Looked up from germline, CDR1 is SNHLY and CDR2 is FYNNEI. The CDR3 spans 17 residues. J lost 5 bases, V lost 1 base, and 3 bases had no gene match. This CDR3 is CASSEGLAGGYTGELFF. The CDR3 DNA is TGTGCCAGCAGTGAAGGACTAGCGGGAGGGTATACCGGGGAGCTGTTTTTT.

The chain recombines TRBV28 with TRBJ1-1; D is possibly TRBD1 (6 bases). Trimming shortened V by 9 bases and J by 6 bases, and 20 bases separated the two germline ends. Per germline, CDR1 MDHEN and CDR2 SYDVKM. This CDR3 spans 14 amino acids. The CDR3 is CASVQRGGAPEAFF. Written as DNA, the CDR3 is TGTGCCAGTGTACAACGGGGGGGGGCCCCTGAAGCTTTCTTT.

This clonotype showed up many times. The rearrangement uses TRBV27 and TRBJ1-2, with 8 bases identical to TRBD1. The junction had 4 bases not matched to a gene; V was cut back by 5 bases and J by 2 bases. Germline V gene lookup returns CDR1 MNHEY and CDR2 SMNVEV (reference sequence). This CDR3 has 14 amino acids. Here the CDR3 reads CASSPTGGNYGYTF. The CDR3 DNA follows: TGTGCCAGCAGTCCTACAGGGGGGAACTATGGCTACACCTTC.

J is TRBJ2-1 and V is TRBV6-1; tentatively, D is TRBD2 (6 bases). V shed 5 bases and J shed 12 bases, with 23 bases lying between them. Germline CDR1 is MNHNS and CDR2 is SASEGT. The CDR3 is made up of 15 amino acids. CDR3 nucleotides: TGTGCCAGCAGTCTCTCCGGAGGGAGCCCCAAAGGGCAGTTCTTC. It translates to CASSLSGGSPKGQFF.

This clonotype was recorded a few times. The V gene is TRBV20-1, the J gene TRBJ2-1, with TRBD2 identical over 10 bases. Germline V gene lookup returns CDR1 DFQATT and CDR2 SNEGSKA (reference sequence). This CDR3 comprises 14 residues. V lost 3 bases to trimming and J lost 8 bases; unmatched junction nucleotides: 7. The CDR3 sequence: CSARVSGRVYEQFF. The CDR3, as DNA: TGCAGTGCTAGGGTCAGCGGGAGGGTCTATGAGCAGTTCTTC.

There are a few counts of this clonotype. DNA of the CDR3: TGTGCCACCAGCACAAACTCCTACGAGCAGTACTTC. Translation gives CATSTNSYEQYF. The chain uses TRBV15 and TRBJ2-7; D gene uncertain. Trimming removed 4 bases from V and 0 bases from J, with 4 bases in between. CDR3 size: 12 residues. Looked up from germline, CDR1 is LNHNV and CDR2 is YYDKDF (reference sequence).

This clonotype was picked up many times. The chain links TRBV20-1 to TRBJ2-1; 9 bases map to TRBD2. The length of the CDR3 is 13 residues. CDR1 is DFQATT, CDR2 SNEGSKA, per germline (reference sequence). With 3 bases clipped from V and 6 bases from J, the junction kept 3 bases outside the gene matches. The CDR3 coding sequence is TGCAGTGCTAGCCAAGCGGGAGGCAATGAGCAGTTCTTC. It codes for CSASQAGGNEQFF.

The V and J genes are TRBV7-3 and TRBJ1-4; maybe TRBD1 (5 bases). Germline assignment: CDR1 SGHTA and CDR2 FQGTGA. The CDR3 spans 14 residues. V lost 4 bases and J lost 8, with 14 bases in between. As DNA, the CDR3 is TGTGCCAGCAGCTCGCAGGGAGTTGGAGAAAAACTGTTTTTT. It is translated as CASSSQGVGEKLFF.

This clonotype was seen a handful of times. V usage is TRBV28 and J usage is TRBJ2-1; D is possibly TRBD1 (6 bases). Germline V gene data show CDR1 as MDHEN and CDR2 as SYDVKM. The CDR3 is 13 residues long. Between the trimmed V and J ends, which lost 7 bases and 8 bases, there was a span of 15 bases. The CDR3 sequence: CASTSGTIDEQFF. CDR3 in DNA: TGTGCCAGCACCTCCGGGACAATCGATGAGCAGTTCTTC.

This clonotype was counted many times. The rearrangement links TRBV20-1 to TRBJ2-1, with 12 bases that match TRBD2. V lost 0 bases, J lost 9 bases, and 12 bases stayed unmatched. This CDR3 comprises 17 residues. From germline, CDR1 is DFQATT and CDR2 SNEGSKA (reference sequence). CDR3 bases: TGCAGTGCTAGAGATGGCCCGACTAGCGGGAGAAGAGGTGAGCAGTTCTTC. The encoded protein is CSARDGPTSGRRGEQFF.

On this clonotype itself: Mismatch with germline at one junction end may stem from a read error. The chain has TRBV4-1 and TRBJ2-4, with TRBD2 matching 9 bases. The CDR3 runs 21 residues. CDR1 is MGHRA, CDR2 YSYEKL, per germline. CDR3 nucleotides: TGTGCCAGCAGCCAACATCAGGACGGGATAGCGGGAGTTGAGGCCAAAAACATTCGGTACTTC. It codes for CASSQHQDGIAGVEAKNIRYF.

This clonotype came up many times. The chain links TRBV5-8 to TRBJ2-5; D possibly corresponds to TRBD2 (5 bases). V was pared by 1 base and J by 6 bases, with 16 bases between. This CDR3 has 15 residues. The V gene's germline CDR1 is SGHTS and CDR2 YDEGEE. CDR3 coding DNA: TGTGCCAGCAGCTTGTATCGAGGGTCTGGGCAGACCCAGTACTTC. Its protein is CASSLYRGSGQTQYF.

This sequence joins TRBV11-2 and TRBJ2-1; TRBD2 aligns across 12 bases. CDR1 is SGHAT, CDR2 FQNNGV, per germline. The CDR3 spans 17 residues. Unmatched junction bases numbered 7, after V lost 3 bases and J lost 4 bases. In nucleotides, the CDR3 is TGTGCCAGCAGCTTGGGAAGCGGGACTAGCGGGTACAATGAGCAGTTCTTC. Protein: CASSLGSGTSGYNEQFF.

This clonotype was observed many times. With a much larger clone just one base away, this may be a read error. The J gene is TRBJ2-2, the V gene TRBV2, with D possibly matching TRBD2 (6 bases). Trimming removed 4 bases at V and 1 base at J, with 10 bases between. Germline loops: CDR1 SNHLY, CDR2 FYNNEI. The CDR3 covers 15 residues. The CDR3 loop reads CASSGDGRNTGELFF. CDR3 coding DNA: TGTGCCAGCAGTGGTGACGGGAGGAACACCGGGGAGCTGTTTTTT.

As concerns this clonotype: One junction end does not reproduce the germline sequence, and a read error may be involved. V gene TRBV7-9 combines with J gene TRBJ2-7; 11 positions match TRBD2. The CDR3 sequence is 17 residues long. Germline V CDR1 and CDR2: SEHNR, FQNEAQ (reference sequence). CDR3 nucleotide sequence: TGTGCCAGCAGCGCGTACACCCTAGCGGGAGGAACCTACAAGCAGTACTTC. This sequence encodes CASSAYTLAGGTYKQYF.

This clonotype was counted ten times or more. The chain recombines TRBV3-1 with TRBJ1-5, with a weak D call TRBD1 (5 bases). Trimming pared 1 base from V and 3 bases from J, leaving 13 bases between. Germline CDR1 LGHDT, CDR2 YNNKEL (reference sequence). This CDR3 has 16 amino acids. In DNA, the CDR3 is TGTGCCAGCAGCCAAGCCCCGGGACCAATCAATCAGCCCCAGCATTTT. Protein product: CASSQAPGPINQPQHF.

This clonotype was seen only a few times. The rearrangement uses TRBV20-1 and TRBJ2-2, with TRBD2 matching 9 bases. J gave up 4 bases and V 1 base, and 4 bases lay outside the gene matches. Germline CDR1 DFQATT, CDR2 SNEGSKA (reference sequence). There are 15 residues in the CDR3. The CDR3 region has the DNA TGCAGTGCTAGAGGAGCTAGCGGGATCACCGGGGAGCTGTTTTTT. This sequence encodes CSARGASGITGELFF.

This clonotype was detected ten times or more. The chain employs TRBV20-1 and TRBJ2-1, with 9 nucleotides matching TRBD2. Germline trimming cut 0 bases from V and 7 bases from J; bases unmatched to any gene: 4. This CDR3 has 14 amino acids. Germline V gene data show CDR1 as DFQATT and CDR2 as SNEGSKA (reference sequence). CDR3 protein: CSARERTSVNEQFF. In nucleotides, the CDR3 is TGCAGTGCTAGAGAGCGGACTAGCGTGAATGAGCAGTTCTTC.

The CDR3 loop reads CASSLQLAGETGELFF. In DNA, the CDR3 is TGCGCCAGCAGCCTCCAACTAGCGGGAGAGACCGGGGAGCTGTTTTTT. The chain links TRBV5-1 to TRBJ2-2, with 11 bases identical to TRBD2. The CDR3 consists of 16 residues. V dropped 4 bases and J dropped 5; count of bases not matched to a gene: 7. Germline CDR1 reads SGHRS; CDR2 reads YFSETQ. The full variable domain, its missing parts supplied by reference TRBV5-1 and TRBJ2-2, is KAGVTQTPRYLIKTRGQQVTLSCSPISGHRSVSWYQQTPGQGLQFLFEYFSETQRNKGNFPGRFSGRQFSNSRSEMNVSTLELGDSALYLCASSLQLAGETGELFFGEGSRLTVL.